This TCR beta chain derives from a study of early T cells in non-severe SARS-CoV-2 infection. Study-wide context: Unsorted whole blood bulk RNA was sequenced, with unpaired chains. The study, taken as a whole, reports: Anti-spike CD8 responses were favored in VDJdb matching, and private and CD4 specificities were missed.

Individual cDNA molecules received unique molecular identifiers. TCRdb independently ran MiXCR on the 5' RACE reads; one entry per CDR3 protein. Among 40,000 to 55,000 distinct CDR3 sequences listed, roughly 6.1% were seen once. This clonotype was counted ten times or more. Its antigen is still unknown. Source: whole blood, taken at baseline. The clonotype originates from an adult who was a healthcare worker with PCR-confirmed SARS-CoV-2 infection or an uninfected control (not recorded which).

The CDR3 DNA is TGTGCCACCCTTCGGGACTTTGACTATGGCTACACCTTC. Translating gives CATLRDFDYGYTF. This chain links TRBV19 with TRBJ1-2, with a weak D call TRBD1 (5 bases). V gave up 10 bases and J gave up 3 bases, with 15 bases separating them. The CDR3 loop spans 13 amino acids. The germline CDR1 and CDR2 sequences are LNHDA and SQIVND (reference sequence).